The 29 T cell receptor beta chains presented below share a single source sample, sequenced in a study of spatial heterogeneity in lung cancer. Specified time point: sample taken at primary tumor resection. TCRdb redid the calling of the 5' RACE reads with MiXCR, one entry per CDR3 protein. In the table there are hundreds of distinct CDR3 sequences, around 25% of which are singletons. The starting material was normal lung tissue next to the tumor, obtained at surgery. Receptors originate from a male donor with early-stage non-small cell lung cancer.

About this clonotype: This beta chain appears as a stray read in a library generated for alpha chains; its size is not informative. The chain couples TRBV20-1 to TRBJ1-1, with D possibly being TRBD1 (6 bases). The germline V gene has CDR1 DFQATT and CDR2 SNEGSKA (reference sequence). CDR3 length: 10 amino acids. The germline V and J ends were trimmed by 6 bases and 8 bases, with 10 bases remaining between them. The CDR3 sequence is CSAGDIEAFF. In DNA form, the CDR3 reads TGCAGTGCCGGGGACATAGAAGCTTTCTTT.

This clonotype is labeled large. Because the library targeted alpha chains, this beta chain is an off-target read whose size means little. The CDR3 loop is CASSPDRSTDTQYF. The CDR3 DNA sequence: TGTGCCAGCAGCCCCGACAGGAGCACAGATACGCAGTATTTT. This chain links TRBV7-7 with TRBJ2-3, with a tentative D call TRBD1 (6 bases). This CDR3 is 14 amino acids long. Germline CDR1 reads SSHAT; CDR2 reads FNYEAQ (reference sequence). Trimming took 5 bases from V and 0 from J, leaving 9 bases between them.

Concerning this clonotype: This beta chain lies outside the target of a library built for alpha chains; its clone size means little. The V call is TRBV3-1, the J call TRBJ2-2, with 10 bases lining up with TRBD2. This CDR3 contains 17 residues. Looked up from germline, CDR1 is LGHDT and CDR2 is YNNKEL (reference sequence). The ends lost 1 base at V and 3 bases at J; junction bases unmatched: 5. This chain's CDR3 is CASSQASGRLHTGELFF. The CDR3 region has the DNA TGTGCCAGCAGCCAAGCTAGCGGGAGATTACACACCGGGGAGCTGTTTTTT.

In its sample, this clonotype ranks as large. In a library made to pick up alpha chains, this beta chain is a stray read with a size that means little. CDR3 bases: TGTGCCAGCACCGTGACAGGGAGGACTGAAGCTTTCTTT. Translation: CASTVTGRTEAFF. The V and J genes are TRBV2 and TRBJ1-1; 7 nucleotides agree with TRBD1. CDR1 and CDR2 from the germline V gene are SNHLY and FYNNEI. This CDR3 spans 13 amino acids. The ends lost 7 bases at V and 5 bases at J; junction bases unmatched: 7.

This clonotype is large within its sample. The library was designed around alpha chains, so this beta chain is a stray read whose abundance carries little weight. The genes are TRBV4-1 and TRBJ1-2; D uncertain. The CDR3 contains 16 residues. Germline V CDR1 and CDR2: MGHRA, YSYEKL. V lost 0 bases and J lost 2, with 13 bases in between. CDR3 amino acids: CASSQEGIAANYGYTF. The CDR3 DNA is TGCGCCAGCAGCCAAGAAGGTATAGCGGCAAACTATGGCTACACCTTC.

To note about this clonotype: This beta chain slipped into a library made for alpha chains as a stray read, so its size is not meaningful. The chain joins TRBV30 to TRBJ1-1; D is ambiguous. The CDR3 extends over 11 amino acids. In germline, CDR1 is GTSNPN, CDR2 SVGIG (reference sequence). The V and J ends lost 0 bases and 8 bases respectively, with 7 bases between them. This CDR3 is CAWSVLSEAFF. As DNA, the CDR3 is TGTGCCTGGAGTGTATTATCGGAAGCTTTCTTT.

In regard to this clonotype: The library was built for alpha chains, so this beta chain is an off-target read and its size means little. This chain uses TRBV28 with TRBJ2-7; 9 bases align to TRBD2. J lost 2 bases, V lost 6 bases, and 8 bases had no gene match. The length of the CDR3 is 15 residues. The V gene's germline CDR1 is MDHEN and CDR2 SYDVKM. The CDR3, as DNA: TGTGCCAGCAGCCCACACGGCGGGGGGGCCTACGAGCAGTACTTC. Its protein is CASSPHGGGAYEQYF.

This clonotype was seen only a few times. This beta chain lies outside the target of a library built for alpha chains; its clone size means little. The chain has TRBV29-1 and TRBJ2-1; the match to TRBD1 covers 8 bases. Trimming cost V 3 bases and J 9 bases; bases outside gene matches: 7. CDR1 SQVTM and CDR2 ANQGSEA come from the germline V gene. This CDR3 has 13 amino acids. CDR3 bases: TGCAGCGTTGAGTACAGGGGGACGGGTGAGCAGTTCTTC. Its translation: CSVEYRGTGEQFF.

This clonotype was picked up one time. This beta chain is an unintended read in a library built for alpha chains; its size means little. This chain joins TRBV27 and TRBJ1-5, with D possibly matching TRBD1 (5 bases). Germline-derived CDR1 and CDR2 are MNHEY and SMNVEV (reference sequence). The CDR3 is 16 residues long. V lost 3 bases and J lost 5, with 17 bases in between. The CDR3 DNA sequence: TGTGCCAGCAGTTTCTCATCTAGGGGACGTTATCAGCCCCAGCATTTT. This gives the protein CASSFSSRGRYQPQHF.

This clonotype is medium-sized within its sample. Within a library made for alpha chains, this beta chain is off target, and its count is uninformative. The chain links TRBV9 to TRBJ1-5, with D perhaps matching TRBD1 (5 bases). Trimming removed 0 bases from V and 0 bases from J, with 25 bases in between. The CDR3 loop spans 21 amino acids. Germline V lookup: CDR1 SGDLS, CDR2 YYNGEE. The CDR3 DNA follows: TGTGCCAGCAGCGTAGTTGGGTGGCAAATCGGGGCCCATTATAGCAATCAGCCCCAGCATTTT. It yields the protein CASSVVGWQIGAHYSNQPQHF.

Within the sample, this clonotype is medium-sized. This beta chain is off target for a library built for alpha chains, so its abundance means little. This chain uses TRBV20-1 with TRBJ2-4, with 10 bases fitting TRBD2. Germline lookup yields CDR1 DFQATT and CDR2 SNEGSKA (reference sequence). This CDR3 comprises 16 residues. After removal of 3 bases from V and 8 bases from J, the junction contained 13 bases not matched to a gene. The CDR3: CSASVASSGRMDIQYF. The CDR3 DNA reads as TGCAGTGCTAGTGTGGCCTCTAGCGGGAGAATGGACATTCAGTACTTC.

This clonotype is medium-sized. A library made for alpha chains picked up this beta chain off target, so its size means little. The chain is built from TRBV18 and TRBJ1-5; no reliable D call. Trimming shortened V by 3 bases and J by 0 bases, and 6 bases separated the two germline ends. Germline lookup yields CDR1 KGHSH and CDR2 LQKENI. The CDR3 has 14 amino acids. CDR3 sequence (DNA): TGTGCCAGCTCACCGGGCATTAGCAATCAGCCCCAGCATTTT. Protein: CASSPGISNQPQHF.

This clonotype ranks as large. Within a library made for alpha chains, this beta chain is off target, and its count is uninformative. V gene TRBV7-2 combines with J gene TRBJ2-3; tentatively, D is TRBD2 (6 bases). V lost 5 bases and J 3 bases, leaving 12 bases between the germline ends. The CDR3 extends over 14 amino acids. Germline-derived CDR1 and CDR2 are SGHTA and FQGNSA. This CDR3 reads CASSPERATDTQYF. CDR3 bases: TGTGCCAGCAGCCCGGAGCGGGCGACAGATACGCAGTATTTT.

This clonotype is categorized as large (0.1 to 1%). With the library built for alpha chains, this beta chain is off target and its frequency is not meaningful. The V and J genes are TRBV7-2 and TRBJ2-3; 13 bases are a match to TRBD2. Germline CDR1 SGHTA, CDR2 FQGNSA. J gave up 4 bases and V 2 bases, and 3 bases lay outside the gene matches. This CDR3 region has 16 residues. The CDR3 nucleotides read TGTGCCAGCAGCTTAACTAGCGGGGGGGAGTCAGATACGCAGTATTTT. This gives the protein CASSLTSGGESDTQYF. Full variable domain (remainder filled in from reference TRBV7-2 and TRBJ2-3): GAGVSQSPSNKVTEKGKDVELRCDPISGHTALYWYRQSLGQGLEFLIYFQGNSAPDKSGLPSDRFSAERTGGSVSTLTIQRTQQEDSAVYLCASSLTSGGESDTQYFGPGTRLTVL.

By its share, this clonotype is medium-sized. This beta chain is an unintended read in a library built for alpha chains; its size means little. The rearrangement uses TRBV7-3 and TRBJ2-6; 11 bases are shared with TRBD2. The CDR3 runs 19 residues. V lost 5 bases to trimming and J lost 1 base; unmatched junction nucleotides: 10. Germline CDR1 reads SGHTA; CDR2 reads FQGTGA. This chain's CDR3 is CASSHMGLAAGSGANVLTF. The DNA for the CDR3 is TGTGCCAGCAGCCACATGGGACTAGCGGCGGGGTCTGGGGCCAACGTCCTGACTTTC.

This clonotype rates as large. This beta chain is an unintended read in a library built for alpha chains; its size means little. CDR3 residues: CASSRDIGGVNTEAFF. DNA for the CDR3: TGCGCCAGCAGTAGGGACATCGGAGGAGTGAACACTGAAGCTTTCTTT. The rearrangement uses TRBV5-1 and TRBJ1-1; TRBD1 might be the D (6 bases). Germline V gene data show CDR1 as SGHRS and CDR2 as YFSETQ. Trimming took 5 bases from V and 0 from J, leaving 17 bases between them. This CDR3 has 16 residues.

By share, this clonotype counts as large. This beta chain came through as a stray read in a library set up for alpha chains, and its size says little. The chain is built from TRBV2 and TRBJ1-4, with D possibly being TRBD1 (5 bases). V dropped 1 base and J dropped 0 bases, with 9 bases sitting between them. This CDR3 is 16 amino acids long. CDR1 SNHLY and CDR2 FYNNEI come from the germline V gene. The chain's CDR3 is CASSEGETATNEKLFF. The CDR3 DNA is TGTGCCAGCAGTGAAGGGGAGACAGCAACTAATGAAAAACTGTTTTTT. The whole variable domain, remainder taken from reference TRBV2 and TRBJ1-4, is EPEVTQTPSHQVTQMGQEVILRCVPISNHLYFYWYRQILGQKVEFLVSFYNNEISEKSEIFDDQFSVERPDGSNFTLKIRSTKLEDSAMYFCASSEGETATNEKLFFGSGTQLSVL.

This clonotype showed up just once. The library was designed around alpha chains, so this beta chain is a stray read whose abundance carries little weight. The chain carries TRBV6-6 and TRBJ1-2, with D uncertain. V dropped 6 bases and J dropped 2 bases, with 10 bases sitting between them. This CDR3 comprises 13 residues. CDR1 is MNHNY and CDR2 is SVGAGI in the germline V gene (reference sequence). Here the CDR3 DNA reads TGTGCCAGCAGGAGGGCAGCCAACTATGGCTACACCTTC. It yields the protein CASRRAANYGYTF.

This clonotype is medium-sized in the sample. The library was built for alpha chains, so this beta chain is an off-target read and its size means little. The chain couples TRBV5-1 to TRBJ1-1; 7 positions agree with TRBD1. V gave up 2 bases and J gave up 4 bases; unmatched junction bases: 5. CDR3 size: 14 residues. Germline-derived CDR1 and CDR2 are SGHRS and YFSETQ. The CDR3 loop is CASSLSTGVTEAFF. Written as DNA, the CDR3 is TGCGCCAGCAGCTTAAGTACAGGGGTCACTGAAGCTTTCTTT.

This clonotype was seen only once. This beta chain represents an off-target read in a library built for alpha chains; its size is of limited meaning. The CDR3 region is CSARRTGLSSPLHF. The DNA of the CDR3 is TGCAGTGCTAGGAGGACAGGCCTTAGTTCACCCCTCCACTTT. V usage is TRBV20-1 and J usage is TRBJ1-6; TRBD1 matches 7 bases. Germline CDR1 is DFQATT and CDR2 is SNEGSKA (reference sequence). This CDR3 contains 14 residues. J lost 9 bases, V lost 3 bases, and 8 bases had no gene match.

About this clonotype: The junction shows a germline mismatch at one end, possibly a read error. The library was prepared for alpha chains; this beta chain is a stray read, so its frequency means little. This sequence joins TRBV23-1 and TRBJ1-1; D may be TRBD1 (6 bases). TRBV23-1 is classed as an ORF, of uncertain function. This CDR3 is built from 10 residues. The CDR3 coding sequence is TGCCCCAGGGGGAACACTGAAGCTTTCTTT. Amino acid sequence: CPRGNTEAFF.

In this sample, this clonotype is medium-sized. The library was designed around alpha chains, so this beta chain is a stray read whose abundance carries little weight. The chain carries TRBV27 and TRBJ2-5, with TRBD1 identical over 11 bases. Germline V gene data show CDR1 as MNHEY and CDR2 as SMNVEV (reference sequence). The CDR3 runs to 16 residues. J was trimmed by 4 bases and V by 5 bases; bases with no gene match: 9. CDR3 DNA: TGTGCCAGCAGTCCGGACAGGGGGCTCTACTCAGAGACCCAGTACTTC. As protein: CASSPDRGLYSETQYF.

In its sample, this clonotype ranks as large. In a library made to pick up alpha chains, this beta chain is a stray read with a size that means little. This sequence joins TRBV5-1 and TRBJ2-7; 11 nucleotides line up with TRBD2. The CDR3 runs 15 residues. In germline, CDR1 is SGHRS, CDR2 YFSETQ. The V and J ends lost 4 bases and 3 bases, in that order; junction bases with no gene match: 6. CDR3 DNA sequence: TGCGCCAGCAGCCCCACTAGCGGGAGAATCTACGAGCAGTACTTC. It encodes CASSPTSGRIYEQYF.

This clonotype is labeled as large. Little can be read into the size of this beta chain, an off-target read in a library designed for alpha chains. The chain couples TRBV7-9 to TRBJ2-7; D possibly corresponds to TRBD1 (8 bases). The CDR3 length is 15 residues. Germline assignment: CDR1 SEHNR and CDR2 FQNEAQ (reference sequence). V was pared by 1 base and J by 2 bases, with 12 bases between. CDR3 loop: CASSLVTGGAYEQYF. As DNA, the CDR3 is TGTGCCAGCAGCTTAGTTACAGGGGGGGCCTACGAGCAGTACTTC.

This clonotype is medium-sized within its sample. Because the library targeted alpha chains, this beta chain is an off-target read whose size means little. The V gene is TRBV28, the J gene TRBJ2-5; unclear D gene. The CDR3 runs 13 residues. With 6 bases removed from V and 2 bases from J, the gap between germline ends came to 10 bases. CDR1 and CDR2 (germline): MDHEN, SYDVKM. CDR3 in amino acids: CASRLQIQETQYF. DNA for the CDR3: TGTGCCAGCAGACTACAGATACAAGAGACCCAGTACTTC.

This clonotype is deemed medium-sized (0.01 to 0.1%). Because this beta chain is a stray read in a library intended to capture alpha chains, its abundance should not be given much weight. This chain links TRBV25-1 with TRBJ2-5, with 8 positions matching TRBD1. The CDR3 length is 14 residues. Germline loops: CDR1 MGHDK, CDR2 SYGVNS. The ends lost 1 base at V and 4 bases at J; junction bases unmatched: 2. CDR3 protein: CASSESRGRETQYF. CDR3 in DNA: TGTGCCAGCAGTGAATCCAGGGGGCGAGAGACCCAGTACTTC.

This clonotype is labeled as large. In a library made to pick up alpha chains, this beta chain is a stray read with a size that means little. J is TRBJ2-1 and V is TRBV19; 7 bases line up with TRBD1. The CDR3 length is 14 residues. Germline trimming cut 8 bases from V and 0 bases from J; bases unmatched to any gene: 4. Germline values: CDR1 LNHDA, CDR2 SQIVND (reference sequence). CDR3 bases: TGTGCCAGTGGGGACAGTTACTCCTACAATGAGCAGTTCTTC. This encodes CASGDSYSYNEQFF.

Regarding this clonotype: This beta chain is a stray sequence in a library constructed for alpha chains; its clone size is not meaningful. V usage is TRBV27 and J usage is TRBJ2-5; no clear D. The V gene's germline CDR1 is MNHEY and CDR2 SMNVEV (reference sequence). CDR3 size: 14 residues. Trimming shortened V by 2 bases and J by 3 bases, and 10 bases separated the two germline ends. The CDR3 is CASSLDTNEETQYF. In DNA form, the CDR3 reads TGTGCCAGCAGTTTAGACACTAACGAAGAGACCCAGTACTTC.

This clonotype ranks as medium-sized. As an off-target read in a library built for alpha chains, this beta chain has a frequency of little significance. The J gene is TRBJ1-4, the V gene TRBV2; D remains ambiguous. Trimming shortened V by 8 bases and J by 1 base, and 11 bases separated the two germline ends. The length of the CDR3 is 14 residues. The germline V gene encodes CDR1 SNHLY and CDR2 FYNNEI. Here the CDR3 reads CASRRLITNEKLFF. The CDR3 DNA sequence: TGTGCCAGCCGCCGATTGATAACTAATGAAAAACTGTTTTTT.